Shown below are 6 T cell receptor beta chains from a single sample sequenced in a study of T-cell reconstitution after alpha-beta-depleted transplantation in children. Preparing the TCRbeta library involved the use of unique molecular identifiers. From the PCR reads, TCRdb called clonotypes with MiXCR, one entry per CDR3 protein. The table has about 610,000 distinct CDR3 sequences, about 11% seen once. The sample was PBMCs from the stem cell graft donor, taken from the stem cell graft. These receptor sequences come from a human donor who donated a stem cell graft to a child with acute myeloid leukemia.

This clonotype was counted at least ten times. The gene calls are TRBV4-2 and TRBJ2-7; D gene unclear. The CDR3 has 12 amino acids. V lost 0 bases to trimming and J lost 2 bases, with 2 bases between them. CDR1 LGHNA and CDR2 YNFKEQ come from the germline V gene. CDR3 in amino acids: CASSQDAYEQYF. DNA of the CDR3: TGTGCCAGCAGCCAAGATGCCTACGAGCAGTACTTC.

CDR3 nucleotides: TGTGCCAGCAGCTTATTCCGGGGAGAGGCTTTCTTT. This gives the protein CASSLFRGEAFF. The chain carries TRBV13 and TRBJ1-1; D not resolved. The CDR3 contains 12 residues. The V end lost 2 bases, the J end lost 11 bases, and 12 bases lay between the germline ends. Germline CDR1 is PRHDT and CDR2 is FYEKMQ (reference sequence).

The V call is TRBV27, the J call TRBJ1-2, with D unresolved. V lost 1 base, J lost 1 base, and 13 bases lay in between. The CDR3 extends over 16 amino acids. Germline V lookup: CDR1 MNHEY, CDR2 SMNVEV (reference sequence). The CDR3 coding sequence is TGTGCCAGCAGTTTATTGAGCTCCTGGGGTAACTATGGCTACACCTTC. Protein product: CASSLLSSWGNYGYTF.

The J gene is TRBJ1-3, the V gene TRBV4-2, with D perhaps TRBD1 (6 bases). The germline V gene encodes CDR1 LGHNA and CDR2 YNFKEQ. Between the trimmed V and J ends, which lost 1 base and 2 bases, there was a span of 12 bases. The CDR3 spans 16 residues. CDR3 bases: TGTGCCAGCAGCCAAGTTGGCGCAGGGGCTGGAAACACCATATATTTT. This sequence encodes CASSQVGAGAGNTIYF.

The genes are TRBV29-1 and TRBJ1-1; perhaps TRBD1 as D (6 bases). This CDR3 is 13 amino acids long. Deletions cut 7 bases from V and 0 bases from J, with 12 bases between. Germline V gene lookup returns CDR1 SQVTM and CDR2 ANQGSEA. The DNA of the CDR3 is TGCAGCGGTCTGTGGGGGCTGAACACTGAAGCTTTCTTT. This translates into CSGLWGLNTEAFF.

CDR3 amino acids: CSARGNNHNEQFF. Written as DNA, the CDR3 is TGCAGTGCTAGAGGGAATAACCACAATGAGCAGTTCTTC. This rearrangement joins TRBV20-1 to TRBJ2-1; D remains unclear. The CDR3 length is 13 residues. Trimming shortened V by 1 base and J by 5 bases, and 9 bases separated the two germline ends. In germline, CDR1 is DFQATT, CDR2 SNEGSKA (reference sequence).